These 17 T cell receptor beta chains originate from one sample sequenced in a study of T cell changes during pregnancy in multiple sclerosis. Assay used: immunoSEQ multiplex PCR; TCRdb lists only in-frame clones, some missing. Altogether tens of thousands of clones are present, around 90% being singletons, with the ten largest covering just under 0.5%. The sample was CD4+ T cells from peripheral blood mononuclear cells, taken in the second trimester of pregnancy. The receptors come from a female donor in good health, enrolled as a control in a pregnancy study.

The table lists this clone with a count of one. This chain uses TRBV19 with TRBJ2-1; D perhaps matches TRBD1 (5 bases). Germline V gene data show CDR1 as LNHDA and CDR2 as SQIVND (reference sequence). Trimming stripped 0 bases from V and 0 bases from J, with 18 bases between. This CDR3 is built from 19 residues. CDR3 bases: TGTGCCAGTAGTATAGATCAGTATCAGGGTCGGAGCTCCTACAATGAGCAGTTCTTC. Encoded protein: CASSIDQYQGRSSYNEQFF.

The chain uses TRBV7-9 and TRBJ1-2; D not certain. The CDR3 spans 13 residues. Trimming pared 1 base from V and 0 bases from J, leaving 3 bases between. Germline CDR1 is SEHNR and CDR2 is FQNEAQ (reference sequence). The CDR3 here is CASSLVTNYGYTF. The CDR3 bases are TGTGCCAGCAGCTTAGTAACTAACTATGGCTACACCTTC.

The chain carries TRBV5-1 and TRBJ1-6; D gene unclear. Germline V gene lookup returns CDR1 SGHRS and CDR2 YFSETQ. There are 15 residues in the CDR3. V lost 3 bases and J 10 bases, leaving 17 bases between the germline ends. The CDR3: CASSSGPGEWSPLHF. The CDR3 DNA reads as TGCGCCAGCAGCTCTGGACCGGGAGAGTGGTCACCCCTCCACTTT.

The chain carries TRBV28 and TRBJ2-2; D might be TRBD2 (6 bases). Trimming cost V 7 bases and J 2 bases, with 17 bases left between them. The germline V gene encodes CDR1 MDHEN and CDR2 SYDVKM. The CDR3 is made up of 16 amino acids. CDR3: CASKFGGLTNTGELFF. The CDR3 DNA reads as TGTGCCAGCAAGTTTGGAGGACTAACAAACACCGGGGAGCTGTTTTTT.

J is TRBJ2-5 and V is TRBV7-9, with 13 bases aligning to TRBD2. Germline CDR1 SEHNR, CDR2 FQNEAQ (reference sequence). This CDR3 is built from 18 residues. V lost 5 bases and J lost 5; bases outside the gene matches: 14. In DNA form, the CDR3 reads TGTGCCAGCAGCGCGGGAGGGACTAGCGGGAATTCGGCGGAGACCCAGTACTTC. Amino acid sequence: CASSAGGTSGNSAETQYF.

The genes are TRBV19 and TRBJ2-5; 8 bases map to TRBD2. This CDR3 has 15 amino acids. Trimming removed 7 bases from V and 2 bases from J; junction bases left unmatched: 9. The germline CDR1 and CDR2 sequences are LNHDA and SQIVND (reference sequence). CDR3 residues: CASTSSGRTQETQYF. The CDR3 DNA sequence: TGTGCCAGTACCTCGAGCGGGAGAACACAAGAGACCCAGTACTTC.

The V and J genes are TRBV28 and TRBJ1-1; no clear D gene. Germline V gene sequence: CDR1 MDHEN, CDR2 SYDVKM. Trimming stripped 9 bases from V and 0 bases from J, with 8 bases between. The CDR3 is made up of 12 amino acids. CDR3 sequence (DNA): TGTGCCAGTGTAGAAATGAACACTGAAGCTTTCTTT. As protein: CASVEMNTEAFF.

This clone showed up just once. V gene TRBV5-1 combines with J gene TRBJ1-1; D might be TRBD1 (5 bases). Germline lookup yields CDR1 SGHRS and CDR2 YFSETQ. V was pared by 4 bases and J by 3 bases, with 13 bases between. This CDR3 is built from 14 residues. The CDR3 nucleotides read TGCGCCAGCAGCGTCCTTACAGGTGACACTGAAGCTTTCTTT. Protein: CASSVLTGDTEAFF.

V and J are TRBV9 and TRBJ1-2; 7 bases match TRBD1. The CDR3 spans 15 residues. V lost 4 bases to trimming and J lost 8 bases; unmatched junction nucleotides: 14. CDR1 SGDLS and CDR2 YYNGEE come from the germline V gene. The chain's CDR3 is CASSPTGDPTRGYTF. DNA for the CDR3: TGTGCCAGCAGCCCAACAGGGGACCCAACACGGGGCTACACCTTC.

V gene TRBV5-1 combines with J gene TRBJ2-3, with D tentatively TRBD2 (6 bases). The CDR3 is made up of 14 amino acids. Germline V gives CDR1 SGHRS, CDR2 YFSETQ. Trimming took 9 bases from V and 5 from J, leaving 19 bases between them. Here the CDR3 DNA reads TGCGCCACCCGGCGGATGGCGGGACGAGATACGCAGTATTTT. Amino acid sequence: CATRRMAGRDTQYF.

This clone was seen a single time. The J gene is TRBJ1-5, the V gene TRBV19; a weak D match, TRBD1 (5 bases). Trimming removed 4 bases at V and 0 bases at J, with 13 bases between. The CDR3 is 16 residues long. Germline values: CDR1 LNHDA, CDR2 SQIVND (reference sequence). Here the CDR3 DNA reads TGTGCCAGTAGTACCCTGACAGCGCATAGCAATCAGCCCCAGCATTTT. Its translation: CASSTLTAHSNQPQHF.

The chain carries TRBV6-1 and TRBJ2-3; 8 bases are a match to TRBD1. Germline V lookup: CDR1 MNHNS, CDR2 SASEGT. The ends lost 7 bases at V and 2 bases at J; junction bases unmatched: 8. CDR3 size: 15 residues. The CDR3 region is CASTLGQALTDTQYF. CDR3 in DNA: TGTGCCAGCACCTTGGGACAGGCCCTCACAGATACGCAGTATTTT.

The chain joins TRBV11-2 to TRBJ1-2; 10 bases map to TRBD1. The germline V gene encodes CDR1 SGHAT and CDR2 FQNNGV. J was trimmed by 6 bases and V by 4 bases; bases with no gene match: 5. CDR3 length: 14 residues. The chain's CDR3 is CASSSGQGYNGYTF. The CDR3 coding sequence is TGTGCCAGCAGCTCGGGACAGGGGTATAATGGCTACACCTTC.

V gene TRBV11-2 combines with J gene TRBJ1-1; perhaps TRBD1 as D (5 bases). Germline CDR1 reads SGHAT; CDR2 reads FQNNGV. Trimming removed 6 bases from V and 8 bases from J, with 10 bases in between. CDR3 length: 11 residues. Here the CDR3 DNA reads TGTGCCAGCAGTCTTCCAGGGGAAGCTTTCTTT. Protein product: CASSLPGEAFF.

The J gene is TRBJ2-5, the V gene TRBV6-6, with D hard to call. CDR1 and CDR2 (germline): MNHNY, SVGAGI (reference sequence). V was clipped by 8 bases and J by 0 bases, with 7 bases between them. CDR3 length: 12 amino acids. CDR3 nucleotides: TGTGCCAGCGGGCAGAACCAAGAGACCCAGTACTTC. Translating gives CASGQNQETQYF.

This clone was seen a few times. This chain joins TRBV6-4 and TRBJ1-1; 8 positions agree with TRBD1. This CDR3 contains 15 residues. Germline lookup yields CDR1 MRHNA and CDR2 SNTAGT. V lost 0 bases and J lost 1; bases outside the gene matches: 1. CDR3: CASSDSGTGNTEAFF. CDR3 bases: TGTGCCAGCAGTGACTCCGGGACAGGGAACACTGAAGCTTTCTTT.

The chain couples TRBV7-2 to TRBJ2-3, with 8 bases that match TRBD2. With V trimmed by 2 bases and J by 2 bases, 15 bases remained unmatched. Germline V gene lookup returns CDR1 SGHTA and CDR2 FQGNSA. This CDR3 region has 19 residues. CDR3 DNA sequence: TGTGCCAGCAGCTTACGCTCCCGTGGGGGACTAGGGTACACAGATACGCAGTATTTT. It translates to CASSLRSRGGLGYTDTQYF.